The clone carrying this TCR beta chain was detected only a few times. This specimen belongs to a study of human T cells and chemical hapten exposure. On the study more broadly: Enrolled patients were predominantly female and had alopecia areata, totalis or universalis.

The time point is: pre-sensitization, week 0. The treatment is: therapeutic diphenylcyclopropenone sensitization with weekly scalp DPC. One entry per CDR3 protein results from TCRdb running MiXCR on the RACE reads. The sample lists about 98,000 distinct CDR3 sequences; roughly a tenth were seen once. Germline CDR1 and CDR2: SGHRS and YFSETQ. Trimming pared 0 bases from V and 1 base from J, leaving 10 bases between. The CDR3 totals 15 residues. Sequences were derived from whole blood, sampled in connection with sensitization to the hapten diphenylcyclopropenone (DPC). The TCR was taken from a woman in her sixties or seventies with alopecia areata. Some clones in this sample may be carry-over from other donors' samples. The chain links TRBV5-1 to TRBJ1-1; D is unclear. In nucleotides, the CDR3 is TGCGCCAGCAGCTTGGTTGGGGAGTGGAACACTGAAGCTTTCTTT. It is translated as CASSLVGEWNTEAFF.